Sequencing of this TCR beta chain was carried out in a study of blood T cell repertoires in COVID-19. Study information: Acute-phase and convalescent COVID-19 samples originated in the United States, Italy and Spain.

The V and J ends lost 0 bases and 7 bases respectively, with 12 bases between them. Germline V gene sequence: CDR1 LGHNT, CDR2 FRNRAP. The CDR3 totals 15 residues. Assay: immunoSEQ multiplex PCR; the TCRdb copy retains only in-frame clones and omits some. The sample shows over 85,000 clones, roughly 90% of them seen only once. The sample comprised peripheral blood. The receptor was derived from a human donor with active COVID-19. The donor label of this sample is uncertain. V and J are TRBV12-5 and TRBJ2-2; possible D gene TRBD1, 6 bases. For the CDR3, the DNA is TGTGCTAGTGGTTTGGTAAATACAGGGCGCGGGGAGCTGTTTTTT. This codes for CASGLVNTGRGELFF.